The 10 T cell receptor beta chains presented below share a single source sample, sequenced in a study of Graves' ophthalmopathy and Graves' hyperthyroidism. The authors amplified TCR beta CDR3 regions, and they did so from RNA transcripts for repertoire sequencing. Scientists carried out first-round RT-PCR using HTBI primers and then a second-round multiplex PCR. MiXCR, run by TCRdb on the multiplex PCR reads, gives a single entry per CDR3 protein. The sample shows hundreds of thousands of distinct CDR3 sequences, about 38% of them seen only once. The sample comprised peripheral blood. The receptors were sampled from an adult man with Graves' ophthalmopathy.

This clonotype was seen at least ten times. The gene calls are TRBV24-1 and TRBJ2-2; 8 nucleotides align to TRBD1. Germline loops: CDR1 KGHDR, CDR2 SFDVKD. The CDR3 totals 15 residues. Trimming took 12 bases from V and 8 from J; bases not matched to a gene: 16. CDR3 loop: CASHRDRRQAGELFF. The CDR3 nucleotides are TGTGCCTCGCATAGGGACAGGAGACAAGCTGGGGAGCTGTTTTTT.

Only a few counts were recorded for this clonotype. The V and J genes are TRBV10-3 and TRBJ1-1, with 9 bases aligning to TRBD1. J lost 5 bases, V lost 10 bases, and 11 bases had no gene match. There are 14 residues in the CDR3. Germline CDR1 reads ENHRY; CDR2 reads SYGVKD. In DNA, the CDR3 is TGTGCCAGCGGGTTCGGGACAGGGCTGACTGAAGCTTTCTTT. It encodes CASGFGTGLTEAFF.

As regards this clonotype: With a much larger clone just one base away, this may be a read error. This chain links TRBV7-2 with TRBJ2-5; 8 bases fit TRBD1. Trimming at V came to 7 bases and at J to 6 bases, leaving 13 bases not matched to a gene. This CDR3 comprises 15 residues. CDR1 and CDR2 from the germline V gene are SGHTA and FQGNSA. The DNA for the CDR3 is TGTGCCAGCACCCTCGGGGGACAGGTCGGGAAGACCCAGTACTTC. Translating gives CASTLGGQVGKTQYF. The full variable domain, in which reference TRBV7-2 and TRBJ2-5 provide the parts outside the CDR3, is GAGVSQSPSNKVTEKGKDVELRCDPISGHTALYWYRQSLGQGLEFLIYFQGNSAPDKSGLPSDRFSAERTGGSVSTLTIQRTQQEDSAVYLCASTLGGQVGKTQYFGPGTRLLVL.

This chain links TRBV29-1 with TRBJ1-5; D gene unclear. The V end lost 6 bases, the J end lost 11 bases, and 17 bases lay between the germline ends. The CDR3 runs 12 residues. The germline V gene encodes CDR1 SQVTM and CDR2 ANQGSEA. CDR3 coding DNA: TGCAGCGTAAGACGGTCACAAGAGACCCAGCATTTT. Its protein product is CSVRRSQETQHF.

There are many counts of this clonotype. The chain carries TRBV9 and TRBJ1-1; TRBD1 matches at 7 bases. The J segment lost 3 bases and the V segment lost 1 base, leaving 6 bases of the junction unmatched. This CDR3 comprises 15 residues. Germline values: CDR1 SGDLS, CDR2 YYNGEE. The CDR3 region has the DNA TGTGCCAGCAGCGTAAGGGGGCTCGGGGACACTGAAGCTTTCTTT. It specifies CASSVRGLGDTEAFF.

Ten or more counts support this clonotype. The CDR3 coding sequence is TGTGCCATCAGTGACCCGGTGCTGTACACCATATATTTT. Protein product: CAISDPVLYTIYF. This chain connects TRBV10-3 to TRBJ1-3; no clear D gene. This CDR3 is 13 amino acids long. Germline V gene data show CDR1 as ENHRY and CDR2 as SYGVKD. V lost 3 bases and J 8 bases, leaving 11 bases between the germline ends.

V is TRBV5-2 and J is TRBJ2-5; TRBD2 is the table's D call and was not checked against the DNA. TRBV5-2 is a recognized pseudogene. CDR3 length: 15 residues. The CDR3, as DNA: TGTGCCAGCAACCCCGGGGCTAGCGGACAAGAGACCCAGTACTTC. Amino acid sequence: CASNPGASGQETQYF.

The chain uses TRBV10-3 and TRBJ2-3; no firm D call. V was trimmed by 6 bases and J by 0 bases, leaving 4 bases between them. Germline CDR1 ENHRY, CDR2 SYGVKD. This CDR3 has 12 amino acids. CDR3 in amino acids: CAIRGSTDTQYF. DNA for the CDR3: TGTGCCATCAGGGGGAGCACAGATACGCAGTATTTT.

The rearrangement uses TRBV24-1 and TRBJ1-2; weak D call: TRBD1 (6 bases). Between the trimmed V and J ends, which lost 3 bases and 9 bases, there was a span of 13 bases. The CDR3 has 13 amino acids. Germline V gene data show CDR1 as KGHDR and CDR2 as SFDVKD. The CDR3 spells CATSDAGDTSYTF. The CDR3 coding sequence is TGTGCCACCAGTGATGCCGGGGACACTAGCTACACCTTC.

This clonotype has a single count. The CDR3: CASSSPSGGANEQFF. CDR3 sequence (DNA): TGCGCCAGCAGCTCTCCTAGCGGGGGGGCCAATGAGCAGTTCTTC. V and J are TRBV5-1 and TRBJ2-7; 12 bases agree with TRBD2. Judging by the DNA end, TRBJ2-1 fits better; the J call may be wrong. Germline CDR1 and CDR2: SGHRS and YFSETQ. This CDR3 has 15 residues.